This T cell receptor (beta chain) was recorded in a study of OX40 agonist ivuxolimab in advanced cancers. Using immunoSEQ multiplex PCR, the repertoire was profiled, and TCRdb retains in-frame clones only, with some absent. The data show over 45,000 clones, with roughly 89% seen just once and 11% to 15% held by the top ten. People who had autoimmune disease history or systemic immunosuppression were excluded. CDR1 and CDR2 (germline): MNHEY, SVGAGI. V lost 4 bases to trimming and J lost 3 bases; unmatched junction nucleotides: 11. The CDR3 loop spans 16 amino acids. The specimen was CD4+ or CD8+ T cells sorted from blood, collected in a trial of the OX40 agonist ivuxolimab. The receptor was derived from an adult with an advanced solid tumor such as melanoma, head and neck, liver or kidney cancer. The chain combines TRBV6-5 with TRBJ2-7, with TRBD1 matching 8 bases. CDR3 residues: CASSSTAGTGFYEQYF. CDR3 DNA: TGTGCCAGCAGTTCTACGGCCGGGACAGGCTTCTACGAGCAGTACTTC.